Listed below are T cell receptor beta chains from one sample, sequenced in a study of CD8 T cells in Susac syndrome. TCRdb processed the immunoSEQ multiplex PCR reads anew with MiXCR; each CDR3 protein has one entry. In the table there are around 130,000 distinct CDR3 sequences, 85% to 95% of which are singletons. Sample: CD8+ T cells from PBMCs. Receptors originate from a human donor with Susac syndrome. The CDR3 runs from the conserved cysteine through the conserved F or W. D genes are given only for firm matches. Some rows mark clone size as missing; the rest say once, few, many or name a class of expanded clone.

v_call: TRBV9; d_call: -; clone_size: -; j_call: TRBJ1-1; cdr3_aa: CASSVVVRENTEAFF; cdr3_nt: TGTGCCAGCAGCGTAGTGGTTCGGGAGAACACTGAAGCTTTCTTT
v_call: TRBV5-4; d_call: -; clone_size: -; j_call: TRBJ2-1; cdr3_aa: CASSINNEQFF; cdr3_nt: TGTGCCAGCAGTATAAACAATGAGCAGTTCTTC
v_call: TRBV10-2; d_call: -; clone_size: -; j_call: TRBJ2-2; cdr3_aa: CASSDGELFF; cdr3_nt: TGCGCCAGCAGTGATGGGGAGCTGTTTTTT
v_call: TRBV29-1; d_call: TRBD1; clone_size: -; j_call: TRBJ2-7; cdr3_aa: CSVVGQYYEQYF; cdr3_nt: TGCAGCGTTGTGGGACAGTACTACGAGCAGTACTTC
v_call: TRBV9; d_call: -; clone_size: -; j_call: TRBJ1-2; cdr3_aa: CASSPSGRVGDYGYTF; cdr3_nt: TGTGCCAGCAGCCCGAGCGGCAGGGTAGGTGACTATGGCTACACCTTC
v_call: TRBV18; d_call: -; clone_size: -; j_call: TRBJ2-3; cdr3_aa: CASSPYSAGTDTQYF; cdr3_nt: TGTGCCAGCTCCCCTTATAGCGCCGGCACAGATACGCAGTATTTT
v_call: TRBV29-1; d_call: TRBD2; clone_size: -; j_call: TRBJ2-2; cdr3_aa: CSARLAAGELFF; cdr3_nt: TGCAGCGCGAGACTAGCGGCCGGGGAGCTGTTTTTT
v_call: TRBV29-1; d_call: TRBD2; clone_size: -; j_call: TRBJ2-1; cdr3_aa: CSVEGASGGARNEQFF; cdr3_nt: TGCAGCGTTGAGGGGGCTAGCGGGGGGGCAAGGAATGAGCAGTTCTTC
v_call: TRBV9; d_call: TRBD2; clone_size: -; j_call: TRBJ2-3; cdr3_aa: CASSVQLASTDTQYF; cdr3_nt: TGTGCCAGCAGCGTCCAACTAGCGAGCACAGATACGCAGTATTTT
v_call: TRBV7-8; d_call: -; clone_size: -; j_call: TRBJ1-6; cdr3_aa: CASSSGTVISPLHF; cdr3_nt: TGTGCCAGCAGCTCGGGGACCGTAATTTCACCCCTCCACTTT
v_call: TRBV15; d_call: -; clone_size: -; j_call: TRBJ2-7; cdr3_aa: CATSSYHVYEQYF; cdr3_nt: TGTGCCACCAGCTCCTACCACGTCTACGAGCAGTACTTC
v_call: TRBV7-2; d_call: -; clone_size: -; j_call: TRBJ1-6; cdr3_aa: CASSPAGSPLHF; cdr3_nt: TGTGCCAGCAGCCCAGCTGGTTCACCCCTCCACTTT
v_call: TRBV29-1; d_call: -; clone_size: once; j_call: TRBJ2-3; cdr3_aa: CSVTTGMSDTQYF; cdr3_nt: TGCAGCGTGACGACTGGGATGTCAGATACGCAGTATTTT
v_call: TRBV7-6; d_call: -; clone_size: -; j_call: TRBJ2-7; cdr3_aa: CASSKAGAYEQYF; cdr3_nt: TGTGCCAGCAGCAAAGCCGGGGCCTACGAGCAGTACTTC
v_call: TRBV6-2/TRBV6-3; d_call: -; clone_size: once; j_call: TRBJ1-1; cdr3_aa: CASSLAAGAEAFF; cdr3_nt: TGTGCCAGCAGTCTGGCCGCCGGGGCAGAAGCTTTCTTT
v_call: TRBV29-1; d_call: -; clone_size: -; j_call: TRBJ2-5; cdr3_aa: CSANPRMGRETQYF; cdr3_nt: TGCAGCGCTAACCCCCGGATGGGTCGGGAGACCCAGTACTTC
v_call: TRBV27; d_call: -; clone_size: -; j_call: TRBJ1-5; cdr3_aa: CASSFNGDSNQPQHF; cdr3_nt: TGTGCCAGCAGTTTTAACGGCGATAGCAATCAGCCCCAGCATTTT
v_call: TRBV29-1; d_call: -; clone_size: -; j_call: TRBJ2-7; cdr3_aa: CSVEGGQEVSYEQYF; cdr3_nt: TGCAGCGTTGAGGGAGGACAGGAGGTATCCTACGAGCAGTACTTC
v_call: TRBV19; d_call: -; clone_size: -; j_call: TRBJ1-1; cdr3_aa: CASMWLGNTEAFF; cdr3_nt: TGTGCCAGTATGTGGCTGGGGAACACTGAAGCTTTCTTT
v_call: TRBV24-1; d_call: -; clone_size: -; j_call: TRBJ1-2; cdr3_aa: CARRRVGGYTF; cdr3_nt: TGTGCCAGGAGGAGGGTGGGTGGCTACACCTTC
v_call: TRBV4-1; d_call: -; clone_size: once; j_call: TRBJ2-3; cdr3_aa: CASSQDYLGATDTQYF; cdr3_nt: TGCGCCAGCAGCCAAGATTATTTGGGTGCGACAGATACGCAGTATTTT
v_call: TRBV6-5; d_call: -; clone_size: once; j_call: TRBJ2-1; cdr3_aa: CASRTGTDSYNEQFF; cdr3_nt: TGTGCCAGCAGAACCGGGACGGACTCCTACAATGAGCAGTTCTTC
v_call: TRBV14; d_call: -; clone_size: -; j_call: TRBJ2-1; cdr3_aa: CASSHPVEDEQFF; cdr3_nt: TGTGCCAGCAGCCACCCCGTGGAGGATGAGCAGTTCTTC
v_call: TRBV15; d_call: TRBD1; clone_size: -; j_call: TRBJ2-2; cdr3_aa: CATGQTTGELFF; cdr3_nt: TGTGCCACGGGACAGACCACCGGGGAGCTGTTTTTT
v_call: TRBV21-1; d_call: -; clone_size: -; j_call: TRBJ2-6; cdr3_aa: CASSKQSANVLTF; cdr3_nt: TGTGCCAGCAGCAAGCAGTCGGCCAACGTCCTGACTTTC
v_call: TRBV30; d_call: -; clone_size: -; j_call: TRBJ1-1; cdr3_aa: CAWSVGGDTEAFF; cdr3_nt: TGTGCCTGGAGTGTAGGGGGGGACACTGAAGCTTTCTTT
v_call: TRBV30; d_call: -; clone_size: -; j_call: TRBJ2-3; cdr3_aa: CAWSVAGTDTQYF; cdr3_nt: TGTGCCTGGAGTGTGGCGGGCACAGATACGCAGTATTTT
v_call: TRBV7-8; d_call: -; clone_size: -; j_call: TRBJ2-5; cdr3_aa: CASSPPPERERQETQYF; cdr3_nt: TGTGCCAGCAGCCCCCCGCCGGAGCGCGAGAGGCAAGAGACCCAGTACTTC
v_call: TRBV4-3; d_call: -; clone_size: -; j_call: TRBJ2-1; cdr3_aa: CASSQDLEDPSYNEQFF; cdr3_nt: TGCGCCAGCAGCCAAGATCTGGAGGACCCTTCCTACAATGAGCAGTTCTTC
v_call: TRBV5-1; d_call: TRBD1; clone_size: -; j_call: TRBJ1-1; cdr3_aa: CASSLATGGEFGTEAFF; cdr3_nt: TGCGCCAGCAGCTTGGCCACAGGGGGCGAGTTCGGCACTGAAGCTTTCTTT
v_call: TRBV4-1; d_call: -; clone_size: -; j_call: TRBJ2-1; cdr3_aa: CASSQESVIVAVVEQFF; cdr3_nt: TGCGCCAGCAGCCAAGAATCGGTGATAGTCGCTGTGGTTGAGCAGTTCTTC
v_call: TRBV20-1; d_call: TRBD2; clone_size: -; j_call: TRBJ2-3; cdr3_aa: CSARGNLAGGRADTQYF; cdr3_nt: TGCAGTGCTAGAGGGAATTTAGCGGGGGGGCGAGCAGATACGCAGTATTTT
v_call: TRBV10-3; d_call: -; clone_size: -; j_call: TRBJ2-5; cdr3_aa: CAISEDNQETQYF; cdr3_nt: TGTGCCATCAGTGAAGACAACCAAGAGACCCAGTACTTC
v_call: TRBV9; d_call: TRBD1; clone_size: -; j_call: TRBJ1-2; cdr3_aa: CASSVGDRNYGYTF; cdr3_nt: TGTGCCAGCAGCGTAGGGGACAGGAACTATGGCTACACCTTC
v_call: TRBV9; d_call: TRBD1; clone_size: -; j_call: TRBJ2-7; cdr3_aa: CASSGTGTGRRGAYEQYF; cdr3_nt: TGTGCCAGCAGCGGGACCGGGACAGGGCGCCGGGGGGCCTACGAGCAGTACTTC
v_call: TRBV5-4; d_call: TRBD1; clone_size: once; j_call: TRBJ2-7; cdr3_aa: CASSLGGQHEQYF; cdr3_nt: TGTGCCAGCAGCTTGGGGGGACAGCACGAGCAGTACTTC
v_call: TRBV25-1; d_call: TRBD1; clone_size: -; j_call: TRBJ1-2; cdr3_aa: CASSEQGAYGYTF; cdr3_nt: TGTGCCAGCAGTGAACAGGGGGCGTATGGCTACACCTTC
v_call: TRBV7-9; d_call: -; clone_size: -; j_call: TRBJ1-2; cdr3_aa: CASSHAGTDSYGYTF; cdr3_nt: TGTGCCAGCAGCCACGCCGGGACGGATAGCTATGGCTACACCTTC
v_call: TRBV5-6; d_call: -; clone_size: once; j_call: TRBJ2-6; cdr3_aa: CASSFSGANVLTF; cdr3_nt: TGTGCCAGCAGTTTCTCTGGGGCCAACGTCCTGACTTTC
v_call: TRBV5-4; d_call: TRBD1; clone_size: once; j_call: TRBJ1-1; cdr3_aa: CASSSRTGMDTEAFF; cdr3_nt: TGTGCCAGCAGCTCGAGGACAGGGATGGACACTGAAGCTTTCTTT
v_call: TRBV12-3/TRBV12-4; d_call: TRBD1; clone_size: -; j_call: TRBJ1-1; cdr3_aa: CASRPRQGANLNTEAFF; cdr3_nt: TGTGCCAGCAGGCCAAGGCAGGGGGCCAATTTGAACACTGAAGCTTTCTTT